This record concerns one T cell receptor (beta chain) sequence. Its antigen is still unknown. The data were obtained in a study of T cells in localized non-small cell lung cancer. Study conclusions and caveats: An association was observed between higher blood T cell density and longer overall survival.

Sequencing used immunoSEQ multiplex PCR; TCRdb keeps in-frame clones, though not all of them. The data contain around 35,000 clones, roughly 93% of them singletons. The CDR3 covers 14 residues. Per the germline V gene, CDR1 is MNHNS and CDR2 is SASEGT. V gave up 6 bases and J gave up 6 bases, with 17 bases separating them. The sample consisted of peripheral blood, taken before any cancer treatment. The rearrangement uses TRBV6-1 and TRBJ1-1; D ambiguous. The TCR sequence derives from a female donor at least 60 years old with stage I lung adenocarcinoma. The CDR3 sequence is CASRPNAGNAEAFF. The CDR3 DNA sequence: TGTGCCAGCAGACCCAATGCTGGTAACGCTGAAGCTTTCTTT.